Listed below are T cell receptor beta chains from one sample, sequenced in a study of cytomegalovirus exposure and HLA in healthy donors. Libraries were prepared by immunoSEQ multiplex PCR; TCRdb keeps only in-frame clonotypes and omits some of them. Of 150,000 to 170,000 clones in the sample, around 72% were seen once. Sequencing was done on a sample of PBMCs. These receptors were collected from a man aged 18 to 35 in good health and CMV-seronegative. The CDR3 runs from the conserved cysteine through the conserved F or W.

>TRBJ2-5|TRBV28
CASSLDRSSETQYF
>TRBJ2-5|TRBV5-4
CASSLGGQGPQGTQYF
>TRBJ1-2|TRBV7-9
CASSLDAGTRGYTF
>TRBJ1-2|TRBV9
CASSVRPGLFLGDYGYTF
>TRBJ2-3|TRBV6-5
CASSTMGGFTDTQYF
>TRBJ2-7|TRBV2
CASRGLAGSYEQYF
>TRBJ1-5|TRBV7-2
CASTPRGRSNQPQHF
>TRBJ1-5|TRBV10-3
CAISEGQENQPQHF
>TRBJ1-5|TRBV28
CANSLGQGGRSNQPQHF
>TRBJ2-3|TRBV9
CASSGSGSLIDTQYF
>TRBJ2-3|TRBV25-1
CASRHSLSTDTQYF
>TRBJ1-1|TRBV9
CASSARAQGMDTEAFF
>TRBJ1-6|TRBV6-4
CASSDSTDNSPLHF
>TRBJ2-1|TRBV2
CAATVGGDEQFF
>TRBJ2-7|TRBV10-3
CAISASLAGGGAYEQYF
>TRBJ2-5|TRBV28
CASSRTGEAETQYF
>TRBJ2-4|TRBV7-9
CASSLGTEAKNIQYF
>TRBJ2-1|TRBV27
CASSGGPPGQGNPGEQFF
>TRBJ2-7|TRBV5-1
CASSLEGQGGDEQYF
>TRBJ2-5|TRBV25-1
CASSTAGAVETQYF
>TRBJ2-4|TRBV27
CASTPGTSYIQYF
>TRBJ2-2|TRBV7-9
CASSLSVNTGELFF